This TCR beta chain was sequenced in a study of PD-1 blockade in classical Hodgkin lymphoma. Generated by immunoSEQ multiplex PCR, the TCRdb table keeps only in-frame clones and is missing some. The sample lists about 15,000 clones, approximately 80% occurring once. Brentuximab vedotin exposure varied, and every patient relapsed after autologous stem cell transplantation. Under best response, outcomes were complete response, partial response or progressive disease. CDR1 is LGHNT, CDR2 FRNRAP, per germline. Trimming took 0 bases from V and 7 from J, leaving 9 bases between them. CDR3 length: 13 amino acids.

Material: peripheral blood mononuclear cells (PBMCs), obtained before the second cycle of nivolumab. This chain connects TRBV12-5 to TRBJ1-1; no firm D call. The receptor was isolated from a human donor with classical Hodgkin lymphoma. CDR3 bases: TGTGCTAGTGGTTTGGTACGGGGTGTTGAAGCTTTCTTT. As protein: CASGLVRGVEAFF. Full variable domain (outside the CDR3, taken from reference TRBV12-5 and TRBJ1-1): DARVTQTPRHKVTEMGQEVTMRCQPILGHNTVFWYRQTMMQGLELLAYFRNRAPLDDSGMPKDRFSAEMPDATLATLKIQPSEPRDSAVYFCASGLVRGVEAFFGQGTRLTVV.